The text below deals with one T cell receptor beta chain. This receptor's antigen is unknown. Base quality data are lacking; no much larger clone is found one base away. At diagnosis, tumor, uninvolved tumor-adjacent lung and peripheral blood were collected and then preserved as a mix of FFPE and fresh-frozen material. Blood samples were analyzed as peripheral blood mononuclear cells for TCR repertoire profiling. TCR beta CDR3 regions were sequenced from DNA using the immunoSEQ Assay. Concerning the study's data processing: To compute T cell density, TCR beta template counts were normalized to usable DNA, which was estimated by amplifying housekeeping genes. The preseqR package was used to estimate richness by extrapolating to 400,000 templates for PBMC samples and to 120,000 templates for tissue samples. Clonality was calculated as one minus Pielou's evenness. Tissue-enriched TCRs were identified by differential abundance testing using productive amino-acid clonotypes, minimum total count 5 and alpha 0.1. Repertoire overlap between compartments was quantified with the Jaccard Index and Morisita Overlap Index. GLIPH grouped TCR beta CDR3s together with public tetramer-defined viral CDR3s, and a viral motif had to include at least three viral sequences and also show V-gene enrichment. TCRdb carries this immuneACCESS record with in-frame sequences only. Its versions omit some clonotypes, under half of them owing to an unresolved V gene in the studies checked, with the rest unexplained. V and J calls and clone size come straight from that table; D and trimming were deduced from the DNA. Present in this sample are 9,500 to 15,000 clones, around 83% of which were seen just once. Approximately 20% of the sample rests with the top ten.

This sample is drawn from a study of T cells in localized non-small cell lung cancer (dated by TCRdb to about 2020). For the wider study: Comparing tumors with uninvolved tumor-adjacent lungs, the study looked at the T cell repertoires of about 240 patients with early-stage NSCLC. The cohort consisted of under 300 treatment-naive NSCLC patients whose localized lung tumors had been resected. NSCLC patients had a mean age of approximately 72 years, and around 140 were male and about 110 female. Study-level results and caveats: Since the design was exploratory, TCR variables were selected using unadjusted p-values with no false-discovery rate correction. The highest T cell clonality was observed in uninvolved tumor-adjacent lung, where clonality exceeded that of tumor, suggesting that antigenic responses were more focused in uninvolved tumor-adjacent lung. Because multi-region tumor sequencing was not done, intratumor heterogeneity could not be ruled out. Longer overall survival was associated with higher T cell density in blood, whereas shorter survival was associated with higher clonality in adjacent lung. A median of roughly 56 of the top 100 tumor clones were detected in paired uninvolved adjacent lung, and some 28 of these tumor clones were also found among the top 100 clones of the paired uninvolved adjacent lung.

Between the V and J ends, shortened by 5 bases and 5 bases respectively, the junction contains 15 bases. The CDR3 runs 15 amino acids, cysteine and phenylalanine included. The kept DNA is CDR3 alone, 45 bases in frame from the first base. CDR1 and CDR2, per the germline V gene (reference sequence), are LNHDA and SQIVND. The sequencing here drew on peripheral blood, taken before any cancer treatment. The rearranged chain carries TRBV19 and TRBJ1-4, and TRBD1 may be the D gene, going by 5 matching bases. This TCR came from a male donor at least 60 years old with stage I lung adenocarcinoma. The DNA reads as follows: TGTGCCAGTAGTCCCAACAGGAAAGGAAATGAAAAACTGTTTTTT. Its protein product is CASSPNRKGNEKLFF.